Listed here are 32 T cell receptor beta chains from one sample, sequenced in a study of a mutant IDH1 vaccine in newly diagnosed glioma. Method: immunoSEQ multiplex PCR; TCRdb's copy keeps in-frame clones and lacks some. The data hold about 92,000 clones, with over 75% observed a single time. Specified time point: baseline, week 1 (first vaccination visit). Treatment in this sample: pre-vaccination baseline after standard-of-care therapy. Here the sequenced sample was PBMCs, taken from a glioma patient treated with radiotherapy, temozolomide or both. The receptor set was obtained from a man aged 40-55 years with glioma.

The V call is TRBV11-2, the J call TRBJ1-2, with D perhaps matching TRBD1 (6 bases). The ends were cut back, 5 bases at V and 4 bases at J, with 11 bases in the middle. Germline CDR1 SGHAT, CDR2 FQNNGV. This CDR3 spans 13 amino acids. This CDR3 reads CASSTQGFYGYTF. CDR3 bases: TGTGCCAGCAGCACACAGGGCTTCTATGGCTACACCTTC.

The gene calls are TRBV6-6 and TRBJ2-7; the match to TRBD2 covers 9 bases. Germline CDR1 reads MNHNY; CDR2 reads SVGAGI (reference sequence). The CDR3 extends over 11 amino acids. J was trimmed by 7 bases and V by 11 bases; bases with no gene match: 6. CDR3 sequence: CAAGTSQEQYF. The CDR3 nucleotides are TGTGCCGCAGGGACTAGCCAGGAGCAGTACTTC.

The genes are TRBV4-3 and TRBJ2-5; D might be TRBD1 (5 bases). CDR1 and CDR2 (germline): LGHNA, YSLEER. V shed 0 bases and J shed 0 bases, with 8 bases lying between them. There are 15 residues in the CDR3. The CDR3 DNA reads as TGCGCCAGCAGCCAAGACAGGGCAGACCAAGAGACCCAGTACTTC. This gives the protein CASSQDRADQETQYF.

CDR3 residues: CASSTRGIRDTEAFF. The CDR3 bases are TGTGCCAGCAGCACGAGGGGGATTAGGGACACTGAAGCTTTCTTT. This chain connects TRBV7-2 to TRBJ1-1, with D maybe TRBD1 (6 bases). V was pared by 5 bases and J by 3 bases, with 16 bases between. Looked up from germline, CDR1 is SGHTA and CDR2 is FQGNSA. This CDR3 contains 15 residues.

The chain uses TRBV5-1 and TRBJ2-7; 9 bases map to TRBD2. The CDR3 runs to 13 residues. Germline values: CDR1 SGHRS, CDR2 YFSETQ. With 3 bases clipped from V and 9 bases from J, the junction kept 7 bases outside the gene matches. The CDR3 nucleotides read TGCGCCAGCAGCTCTCAGCGAGCGGGGGGGCAGTACTTC. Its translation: CASSSQRAGGQYF.

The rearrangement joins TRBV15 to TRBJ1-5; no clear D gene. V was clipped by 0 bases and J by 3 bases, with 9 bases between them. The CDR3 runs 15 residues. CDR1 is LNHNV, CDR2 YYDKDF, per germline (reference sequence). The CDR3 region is CATSRDPVNNQPQHF. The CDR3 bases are TGTGCCACCAGCAGAGATCCAGTCAACAATCAGCCCCAGCATTTT.

This CDR3 is CASSVATTGTLFSGANVLTF. The DNA for the CDR3 is TGTGCCAGCAGCGTAGCTACTACCGGGACCCTTTTCTCTGGGGCCAACGTCCTGACTTTC. The chain carries TRBV9 and TRBJ2-6; tentatively, D is TRBD1 or TRBD2 (5 bases each). The V and J ends lost 0 bases and 0 bases respectively, with 19 bases between them. This CDR3 comprises 20 residues. Germline V gives CDR1 SGDLS, CDR2 YYNGEE.

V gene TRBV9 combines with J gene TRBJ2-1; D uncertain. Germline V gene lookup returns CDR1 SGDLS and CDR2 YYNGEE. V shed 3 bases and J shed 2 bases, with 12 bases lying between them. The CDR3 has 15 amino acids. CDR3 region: CASSGTLVAYNEQFF. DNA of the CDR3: TGTGCCAGCAGCGGAACCCTAGTGGCCTACAATGAGCAGTTCTTC.

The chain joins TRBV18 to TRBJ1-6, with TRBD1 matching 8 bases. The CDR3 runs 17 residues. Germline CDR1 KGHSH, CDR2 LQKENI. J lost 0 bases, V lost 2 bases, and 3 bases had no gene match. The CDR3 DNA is TGTGCCAGCTCACCAGACAGGGGAAGCTCCTATAATTCACCCCTCCACTTT. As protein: CASSPDRGSSYNSPLHF.

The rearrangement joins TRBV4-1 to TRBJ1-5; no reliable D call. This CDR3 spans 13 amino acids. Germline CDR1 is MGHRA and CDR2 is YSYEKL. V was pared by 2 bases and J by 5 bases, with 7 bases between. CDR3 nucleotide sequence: TGCGCCAGCAGCCAATGCATTTATCAGCCCCAGCATTTT. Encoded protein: CASSQCIYQPQHF.

CDR3 region: CASSLVLAKNIQYF. The CDR3 DNA is TGTGCCAGCAGCTTAGTTCTAGCCAAAAACATTCAGTACTTC. The genes are TRBV7-2 and TRBJ2-4, with unresolved D. The CDR3 is 14 amino acids. Trimming pared 1 base from V and 0 bases from J, leaving 4 bases between. Germline V lookup: CDR1 SGHTA, CDR2 FQGNSA.

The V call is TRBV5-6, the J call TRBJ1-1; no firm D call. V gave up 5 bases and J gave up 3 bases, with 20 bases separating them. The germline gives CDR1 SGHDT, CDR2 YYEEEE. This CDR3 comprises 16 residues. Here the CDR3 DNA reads TGTGCCAGCAGGCCTGGTTTGACGGCCCGCGACACTGAAGCTTTCTTT. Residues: CASRPGLTARDTEAFF.

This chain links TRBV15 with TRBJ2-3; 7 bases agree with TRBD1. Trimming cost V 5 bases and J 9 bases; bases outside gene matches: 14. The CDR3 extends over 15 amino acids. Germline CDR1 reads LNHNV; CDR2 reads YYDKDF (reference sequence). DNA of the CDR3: TGTGCCACCAGCCCCGCCGGTACAGGGGTACTCACGCAGTATTTT. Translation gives CATSPAGTGVLTQYF.

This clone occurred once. The CDR3, as DNA: TGTGCCTGGAGCGGACGGACCTCTGGAAACACCATATATTTT. The encoded protein is CAWSGRTSGNTIYF. V is TRBV30 and J is TRBJ1-3; D is uncertain. The CDR3 is made up of 14 amino acids. Germline lookup yields CDR1 GTSNPN and CDR2 SVGIG (reference sequence). Between the trimmed V and J ends, which lost 3 bases and 0 bases, there was a span of 9 bases.

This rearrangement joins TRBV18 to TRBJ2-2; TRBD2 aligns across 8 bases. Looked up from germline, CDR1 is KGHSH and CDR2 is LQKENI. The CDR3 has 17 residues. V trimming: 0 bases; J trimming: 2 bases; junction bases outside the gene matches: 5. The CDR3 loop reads CASSPPGTRENTGELFF. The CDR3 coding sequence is TGTGCCAGCTCACCACCTGGGACTAGAGAAAACACCGGGGAGCTGTTTTTT.

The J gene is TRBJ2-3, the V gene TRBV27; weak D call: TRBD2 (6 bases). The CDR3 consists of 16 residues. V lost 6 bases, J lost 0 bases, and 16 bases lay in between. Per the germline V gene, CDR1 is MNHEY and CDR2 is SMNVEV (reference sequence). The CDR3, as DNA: TGTGCCAGCAGCGAACTAGGAGGGGTTAGCACAGATACGCAGTATTTT. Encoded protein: CASSELGGVSTDTQYF.

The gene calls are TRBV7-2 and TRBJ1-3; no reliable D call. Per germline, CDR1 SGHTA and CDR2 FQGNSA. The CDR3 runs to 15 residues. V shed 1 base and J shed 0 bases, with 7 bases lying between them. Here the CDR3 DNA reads TGTGCCAGCAGCTTAGAGGCCACCTCTGGAAACACCATATATTTT. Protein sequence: CASSLEATSGNTIYF.

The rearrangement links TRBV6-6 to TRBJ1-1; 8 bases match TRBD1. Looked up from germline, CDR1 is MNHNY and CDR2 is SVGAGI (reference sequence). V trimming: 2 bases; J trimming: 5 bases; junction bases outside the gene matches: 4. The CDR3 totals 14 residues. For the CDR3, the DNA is TGTGCCAGCAGTTACGACAGGGGAGGAACTGAAGCTTTCTTT. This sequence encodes CASSYDRGGTEAFF.

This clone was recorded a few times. The CDR3 nucleotides read TGTGCCTGGACCTACAGGGGGAGAAGCGGCTACACCTTC. Translating gives CAWTYRGRSGYTF. V and J are TRBV30 and TRBJ1-2, with 8 bases lining up with TRBD1. Germline lookup yields CDR1 GTSNPN and CDR2 SVGIG (reference sequence). The length of the CDR3 is 13 residues. V was pared by 4 bases and J by 8 bases, with 9 bases of the junction left unmatched.

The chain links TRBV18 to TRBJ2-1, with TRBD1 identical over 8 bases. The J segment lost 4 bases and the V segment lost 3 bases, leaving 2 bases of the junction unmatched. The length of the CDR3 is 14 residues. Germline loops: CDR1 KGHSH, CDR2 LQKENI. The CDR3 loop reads CASSPRQGYNEQFF. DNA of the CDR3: TGTGCCAGCTCACCTCGACAGGGGTACAATGAGCAGTTCTTC.

CDR3 sequence (DNA): TGCGCCAGCAGCCAAGATGGGGCTAGCGGGACCTACGAGCAGTACTTC. Translating gives CASSQDGASGTYEQYF. V gene TRBV4-3 combines with J gene TRBJ2-7; TRBD2 matches 9 bases. Germline CDR1 is LGHNA and CDR2 is YSLEER. CDR3 length: 16 residues. With 0 bases clipped from V and 2 bases from J, the junction kept 5 bases outside the gene matches.

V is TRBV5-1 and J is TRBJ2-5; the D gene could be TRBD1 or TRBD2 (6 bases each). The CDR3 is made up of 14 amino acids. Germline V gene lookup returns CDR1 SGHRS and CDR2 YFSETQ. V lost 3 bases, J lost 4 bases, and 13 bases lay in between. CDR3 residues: CASSSSQGGETQYF. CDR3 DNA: TGCGCCAGCAGCTCTTCACAGGGAGGAGAGACCCAGTACTTC.

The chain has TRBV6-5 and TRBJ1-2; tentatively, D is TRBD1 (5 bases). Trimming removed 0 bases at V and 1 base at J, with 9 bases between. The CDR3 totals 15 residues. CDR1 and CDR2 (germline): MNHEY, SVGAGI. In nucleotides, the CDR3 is TGTGCCAGCAGTTACTCGAGGGGACGTAACTATGGCTACACCTTC. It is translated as CASSYSRGRNYGYTF.

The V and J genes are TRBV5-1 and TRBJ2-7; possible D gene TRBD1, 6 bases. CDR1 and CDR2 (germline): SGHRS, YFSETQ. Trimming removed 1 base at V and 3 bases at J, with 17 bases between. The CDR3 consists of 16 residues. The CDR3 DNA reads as TGCGCCAGCAGCTTGAATGGGGGCCCCCTATTCTACGAGCAGTACTTC. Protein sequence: CASSLNGGPLFYEQYF.

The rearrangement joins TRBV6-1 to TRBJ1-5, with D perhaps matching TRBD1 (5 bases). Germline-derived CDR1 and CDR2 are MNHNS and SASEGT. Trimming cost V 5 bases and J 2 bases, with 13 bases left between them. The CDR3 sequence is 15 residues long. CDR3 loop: CASSWGGSGNQPQHF. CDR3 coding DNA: TGTGCCAGCAGTTGGGGCGGGTCGGGCAATCAGCCCCAGCATTTT.

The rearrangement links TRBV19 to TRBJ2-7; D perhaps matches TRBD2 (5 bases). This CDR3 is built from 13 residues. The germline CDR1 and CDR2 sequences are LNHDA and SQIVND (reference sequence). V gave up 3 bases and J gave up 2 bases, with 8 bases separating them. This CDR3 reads CASSIGGTYEQYF. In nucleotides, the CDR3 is TGTGCCAGTAGTATCGGAGGAACCTACGAGCAGTACTTC.

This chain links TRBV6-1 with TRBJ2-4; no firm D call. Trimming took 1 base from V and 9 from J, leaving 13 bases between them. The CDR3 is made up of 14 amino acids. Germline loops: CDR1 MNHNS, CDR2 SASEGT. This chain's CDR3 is CASSEDPPRSIQYF. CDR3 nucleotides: TGTGCCAGCAGTGAAGACCCACCTAGGAGCATTCAGTACTTC.

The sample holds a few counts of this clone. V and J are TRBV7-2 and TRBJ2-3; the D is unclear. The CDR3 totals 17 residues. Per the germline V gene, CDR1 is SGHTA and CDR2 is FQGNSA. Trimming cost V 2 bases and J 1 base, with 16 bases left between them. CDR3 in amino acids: CASSLKVRQLGTDTQYF. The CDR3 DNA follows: TGTGCCAGCAGCTTAAAAGTGAGGCAGCTGGGCACAGATACGCAGTATTTT.

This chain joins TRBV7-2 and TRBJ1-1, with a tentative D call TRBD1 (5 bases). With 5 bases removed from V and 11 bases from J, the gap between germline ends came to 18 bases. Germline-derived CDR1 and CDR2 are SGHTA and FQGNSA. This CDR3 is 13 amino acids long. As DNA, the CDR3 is TGTGCCAGCAGCGAAGCGGACGGGGACGCGGCTTTCTTT. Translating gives CASSEADGDAAFF.

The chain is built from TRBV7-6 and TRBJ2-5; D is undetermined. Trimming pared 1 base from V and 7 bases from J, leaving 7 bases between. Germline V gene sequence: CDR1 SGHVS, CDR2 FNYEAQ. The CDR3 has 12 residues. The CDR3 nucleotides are TGTGCCAGCAGCTTAGGGGCGCGGACCCAGTACTTC. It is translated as CASSLGARTQYF.

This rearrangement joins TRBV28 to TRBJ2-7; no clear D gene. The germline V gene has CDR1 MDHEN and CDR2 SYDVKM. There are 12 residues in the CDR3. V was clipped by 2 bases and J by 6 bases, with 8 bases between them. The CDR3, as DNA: TGTGCCAGCAGTTTACCGATAGGCGAGCAGTACTTC. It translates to CASSLPIGEQYF.

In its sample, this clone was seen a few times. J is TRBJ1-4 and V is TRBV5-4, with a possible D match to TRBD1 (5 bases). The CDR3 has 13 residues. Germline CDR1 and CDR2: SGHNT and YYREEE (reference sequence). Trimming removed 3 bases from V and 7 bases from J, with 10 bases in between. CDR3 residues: CASSSLDSEKLFF. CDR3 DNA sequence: TGTGCCAGCAGCTCACTCGACAGTGAAAAACTGTTTTTT.